This T cell receptor beta chain was sequenced during a study of T cells in women clearing cervical HPV infection (dated by TCRdb to the late 2010s). For the wider study: The cases were 25 to 30 women with histologically confirmed HPV16-related CIN3 or worse, and 2 of these cases were invasive cancers. An exploratory proof-of-principle case-control study, nested within the Guanacaste HPV Natural History Study in Costa Rica, was conducted to compare TCR repertoires across cervical HPV16 outcomes. Among cases, blood sampling occurred a median of roughly 160 days after lesion detection, with an interquartile range of roughly 90 to 200 days. Controls were more than 20 women whose single incident HPV16 infection cleared within 12 months without precancer or cancer developing. In the parent cohort, more than 8,500 women aged 18 or older were enrolled in Guanacaste, Costa Rica, during about 1993 to 1995 and then followed for less than 8 years. Cases and controls were matched on age within five years and on year of sample collection. Five blinded duplicates per group were added as quality controls, giving some 60 samples: 50 or so participants and ten or so replicates. Since HLA typing was available for only a few women, HLA type could not be ruled out as a confounder. Median age was roughly 35 years in cases versus less than 40 in controls, and baseline characteristics did not differ significantly. Blood from cases was collected at the visit where the lesion was first found, while blood from controls was collected once the infection could no longer be detected. General findings and caveats noted by the study authors: The cross-sectional design could not show whether the associations came before the infection or were a result of it, and neither effector/memory subsets nor HPV-specific T cells were isolated. Cases had lower TRBV6-7 relative abundance than controls (approximately 0.11% versus 0.16%; Bonferroni P = 0.0008). T-cell numbers per sample were unknown, so richness differences could reflect varying T-cell content rather than repertoire biology. Random forest classifiers combining richness and V gene abundances distinguished cases from controls with an estimated AUC of just under 0.85. Across sequencing depths, CIN3+ cases showed significantly higher TCR repertoire richness than controls, but evenness did not differ between the groups.

As regards this clone: Its cognate antigen has yet to be identified. The CDR3 is cut off 3 residues early in the read; its end comes from the germline J gene.

The immunoSEQ assay used multiplex PCR to amplify TCR beta CDR3 regions from an average of roughly 1.2 ug of genomic DNA per sample. To correct primer bias, the assay used a complete synthetic TCR repertoire to set an amplification baseline. The amplicons were sequenced on the Illumina platform. The source study handled its data this way. Sequences were error-corrected by clustering with frequency ratios and a modified nearest-neighbor algorithm and were then analyzed in the immunoSEQ Analyzer with IMGT gene definitions. TCR richness and evenness were averaged over 20 rarefaction repeats at each rarefaction depth, excluding samples with fewer sequences than the depth. Wilcoxon rank sum tests with FDR correction were used to compare V, D and J gene relative abundances between the groups. Blinded duplicates gave an intraclass correlation of around 96% for TCR richness and an average of approximately 83% across about 65 gene segments. TCRdb took over this immuneACCESS table, retaining in-frame rearrangements with V and J assigned. Such tables are incomplete; in checked studies, under half of the missing clones stem from an unresolved V gene, and the remainder is unexplained. V, J and clone size were drawn from that table, and D and trimming were deduced from the DNA. The table kept for this sample lists approximately 13,000 clones. The ten largest clones add up to about 8% of the sample.

Every participant had a single incident cervical HPV16 infection, and prevalent HPV16 infections were excluded. Cervical HPV DNA was detected by MY09/MY11 PCR, and genotyping was performed by dot-blot hybridization. Fifteen mL of heparinized blood were centrifuged, and the buffy coat was split into aliquots, frozen at -30 degrees C, and then kept at -80 degrees C. QIAGEN kits were used to extract genomic DNA from the buffy coat specimens. The CDR3 runs 14 amino acids, cysteine and phenylalanine included. Shown are 33 bases from within the CDR3, in frame from base 1. V and J are trimmed by 3 bases and 6 bases, and the gene matches miss 2 bases of the junction. Taken from the germline V gene, the CDR1 and CDR2 loops are KGHSH and LQKENI.

The sequenced material came from blood buffy coat. The rearrangement combines TRBV18 with TRBJ1-4; TRBD1 lines up with 9 middle nucleotides. The receptor's source is a woman between 18 and 70 years old with a cervical HPV16 infection that either progressed to CIN3+ or cleared (not recorded which). The CDR3 DNA, read in part, is TGTGCCAGCTCACCTAGGGACAGGGATGAAAAA. This yields the protein CASSPRDRDEK. The whole CDR3 is CASSPRDRDEKLFF.